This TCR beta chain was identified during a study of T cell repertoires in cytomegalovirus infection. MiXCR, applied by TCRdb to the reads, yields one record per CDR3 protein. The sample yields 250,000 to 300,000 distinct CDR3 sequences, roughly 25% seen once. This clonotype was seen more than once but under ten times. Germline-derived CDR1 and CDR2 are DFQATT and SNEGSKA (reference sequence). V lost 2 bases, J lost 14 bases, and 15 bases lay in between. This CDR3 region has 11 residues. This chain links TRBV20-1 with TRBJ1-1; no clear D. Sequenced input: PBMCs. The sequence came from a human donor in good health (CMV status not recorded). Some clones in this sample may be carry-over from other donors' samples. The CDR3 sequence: CSARRQTFYFF. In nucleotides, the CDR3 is TGCAGTGCTAGACGGCAGACGTTTTACTTCTTT.